The next 32 T cell receptor beta chains were all read from a single sample in a study of T-cell reconstitution after alpha-beta-depleted transplantation in children. General study results and limits: At one year after transplant, newly produced T cells mostly accounted for T-cell counts and diversity.

Unique molecular identifiers tagged the TCRbeta library. TCRdb re-called the PCR reads through MiXCR, storing one row per CDR3 protein. This table holds some 300,000 distinct CDR3 sequences, around 7.1% found once. Antigens for these TCRs are unknown. This sample comprised peripheral blood, obtained 360 days after TCRalphabeta/CD19-depleted stem cell transplant. These receptors came from a female patient between 2 and 15 years old who had a stem cell transplant for Fanconi anemia, so the T cells may come from the graft donor.

The sample holds a few counts of this clonotype. The rearrangement links TRBV18 to TRBJ1-2, with a weak D call TRBD1 (5 bases). There are 15 residues in the CDR3. Trimming stripped 3 bases from V and 13 bases from J, with 24 bases between. The germline gives CDR1 KGHSH, CDR2 LQKENI. The CDR3 nucleotides read TGTGCCAGCTCACCGCTCATAGACAGTTCCATAGTTGGCACCTTC. Its translation: CASSPLIDSSIVGTF.

This clonotype occurred many times. This chain joins TRBV12-3 or TRBV12-4 and TRBJ2-1; 11 nucleotides align to TRBD2. V lost 6 bases to trimming and J lost 9 bases; unmatched junction nucleotides: 10. The length of the CDR3 is 15 residues. The CDR3 bases are TGTGCCAGCAGCACCGGGACTAGCGGAACGGGTGAGCAGTTCTTC. Amino acids: CASSTGTSGTGEQFF.

This clonotype was picked up many times. The chain is built from TRBV12-3 or TRBV12-4 and TRBJ2-1; D ambiguous. The ends were cut back, 2 bases at V and 4 bases at J, with 6 bases in the middle. The CDR3 totals 13 residues. In nucleotides, the CDR3 is TGTGCCAGCAGTTTACTAGGTTACAATGAGCAGTTCTTC. Its protein product is CASSLLGYNEQFF.

This clonotype was recorded at least ten times. This rearrangement joins TRBV7-8 to TRBJ2-7, with 7 positions matching TRBD2. CDR1 and CDR2 (germline): SGHVS, FQNEAQ. The CDR3 has 14 amino acids. Losses at the gene ends were 4 bases for V and 3 bases for J; bases not matched to a gene: 6. CDR3 bases: TGTGCCAGCAGCTCGATGCGGGGGTACTACGAGCAGTACTTC. This sequence encodes CASSSMRGYYEQYF.

This clonotype was detected ten times or more. V usage is TRBV10-3 and J usage is TRBJ2-4; D remains ambiguous. The V gene's germline CDR1 is ENHRY and CDR2 SYGVKD. There are 12 residues in the CDR3. V was trimmed by 3 bases and J by 8 bases, leaving 8 bases between them. CDR3 amino acids: CAISEEVDIQYF. The CDR3 DNA is TGTGCCATCAGTGAAGAGGTGGACATTCAGTACTTC.

This clonotype was seen many times. This rearrangement joins TRBV20-1 to TRBJ2-3, with 13 nucleotides matching TRBD2. Per the germline V gene, CDR1 is DFQATT and CDR2 is SNEGSKA (reference sequence). The CDR3 has 16 amino acids. The J segment lost 2 bases and the V segment lost 2 bases, leaving 4 bases of the junction unmatched. The CDR3 coding sequence is TGCAGTGCTAGACGCGGACTAGCGGGGGCCACAGATACGCAGTATTTT. Its translation: CSARRGLAGATDTQYF.

The table lists this clonotype with many counts. In DNA, the CDR3 is TGTGCCAGCAGTAGACAGGGCGAAGGCTACACCTTC. It encodes CASSRQGEGYTF. This sequence joins TRBV12-3 or TRBV12-4 and TRBJ1-2; 7 bases agree with TRBD1. The J segment lost 8 bases and the V segment lost 5 bases, leaving 5 bases of the junction unmatched. The CDR3 runs 12 residues.

This clonotype was seen many times. CDR3: CASSQGYGSSYNEQFF. CDR3 coding DNA: TGCGCCAGCAGCCAAGGATACGGGAGTTCCTACAATGAGCAGTTCTTC. The chain employs TRBV4-1 and TRBJ2-1; D may be TRBD2 (6 bases). V lost 1 base, J lost 1 base, and 11 bases lay in between. Germline loops: CDR1 MGHRA, CDR2 YSYEKL. CDR3 length equals 16 residues.

At least ten counts were recorded for this clonotype. The genes are TRBV28 and TRBJ2-7, with 7 nucleotides matching TRBD1. With 4 bases clipped from V and 2 bases from J, the junction kept 2 bases outside the gene matches. The CDR3 runs to 13 residues. The germline V gene encodes CDR1 MDHEN and CDR2 SYDVKM. CDR3 sequence (DNA): TGTGCCAGCAGTTGGACAGGACCCTACGAGCAGTACTTC. Its protein is CASSWTGPYEQYF.

This clonotype was picked up many times. The chain links TRBV7-2 to TRBJ1-1; D may be TRBD1 (5 bases). Germline V gene sequence: CDR1 SGHTA, CDR2 FQGNSA. The CDR3 has 16 residues. V was pared by 5 bases and J by 10 bases, with 26 bases between. Here the CDR3 DNA reads TGTGCCAGCAGCCTCGCCTTCGGGGACGATAGCGCGGGAGCTTTCTTT. Residues: CASSLAFGDDSAGAFF.

This chain joins TRBV7-2 and TRBJ2-2; D perhaps matches TRBD1 (7 bases). The CDR3 extends over 16 amino acids. The germline V and J ends were trimmed by 5 bases and 1 base, with 14 bases remaining between them. Germline V gene data show CDR1 as SGHTA and CDR2 as FQGNSA. CDR3 in DNA: TGTGCCAGCAGCCCGAACCAGGGGGGGAACACCGGGGAGCTGTTTTTT. Amino acids: CASSPNQGGNTGELFF.

The genes are TRBV30 and TRBJ2-1; 9 nucleotides line up with TRBD1. CDR1 is GTSNPN and CDR2 is SVGIG in the germline V gene (reference sequence). The ends lost 2 bases at V and 16 bases at J; junction bases unmatched: 18. CDR3 length equals 15 residues. The CDR3 coding sequence is TGTGCCTGGAGTCGACGTTCCCCCGGGACAGGGTACAGCTTCTTC. Amino acid sequence: CAWSRRSPGTGYSFF.

This clonotype came up a few times. This chain joins TRBV18 and TRBJ2-4; no clear D. There are 18 residues in the CDR3. V shed 3 bases and J shed 0 bases, with 18 bases lying between them. CDR1 KGHSH and CDR2 LQKENI come from the germline V gene. CDR3 in amino acids: CASSPPDTTLLAKNIQYF. CDR3 nucleotides: TGTGCCAGCTCACCTCCAGATACAACTCTCCTAGCCAAAAACATTCAGTACTTC. Combining the CDR3 with reference TRBV18 and TRBJ2-4 gives the whole variable domain NAGVMQNPRHLVRRRGQEARLRCSPMKGHSHVYWYRQLPEEGLKFMVYLQKENIIDESGMPKERFSAEFPKEGPSILRIQQVVRGDSAAYFCASSPPDTTLLAKNIQYFGAGTRLSVL.

At least ten counts were recorded for this clonotype. CDR3 amino acids: CSAHSSGPNEQFF. The CDR3 coding sequence is TGCAGTGCCCATTCTAGCGGACCCAATGAGCAGTTCTTC. V is TRBV20-1 and J is TRBJ2-1; 7 bases line up with TRBD2. Germline V CDR1 and CDR2: DFQATT, SNEGSKA (reference sequence). V gave up 6 bases and J gave up 6 bases; unmatched junction bases: 8. The CDR3 covers 13 residues.

At least ten counts were recorded for this clonotype. V usage is TRBV12-3 or TRBV12-4 and J usage is TRBJ2-7; possible D gene TRBD2, 5 bases. This CDR3 spans 13 amino acids. Trimming took off 6 bases at V and 3 bases at J, with 12 bases between the two ends. CDR3 DNA sequence: TGTGCCAGCAGGAAAGGACTCAGCTACGAGCAGTACTTC. Translation: CASRKGLSYEQYF.

There are a few counts of this clonotype. The chain employs TRBV15 and TRBJ2-7; the D call may be TRBD1 or TRBD2 (5 bases each). V lost 3 bases, J lost 5 bases, and 20 bases lay in between. Per germline, CDR1 LNHNV and CDR2 YYDKDF (reference sequence). This CDR3 spans 16 amino acids. The CDR3 sequence is CATSRPSVVRENEQYF. The CDR3 DNA reads TGTGCCACCAGCAGGCCCTCCGTAGTCAGGGAGAACGAGCAGTACTTC.

This clonotype was found many times. The genes are TRBV7-3 and TRBJ1-2, with D possibly being TRBD1 (5 bases). The length of the CDR3 is 15 residues. The germline V and J ends were trimmed by 1 base and 6 bases, with 15 bases remaining between them. The germline V gene has CDR1 SGHTA and CDR2 FQGTGA. The DNA for the CDR3 is TGTGCCAGCAGCTTAAATCCGGCAGGGTCTGATGGCTACACCTTC. Residues: CASSLNPAGSDGYTF.

This clonotype showed up many times. The rearrangement links TRBV20-1 to TRBJ2-3, with D hard to call. Germline V gives CDR1 DFQATT, CDR2 SNEGSKA (reference sequence). The CDR3 is 16 residues long. The V end was cut by 0 bases, the J end by 0 bases, with 13 bases between. CDR3 nucleotide sequence: TGCAGTGCTAGAGATTTCCCAGAAACGAGCACAGATACGCAGTATTTT. Translating gives CSARDFPETSTDTQYF.

This clonotype was recorded a few times. This chain links TRBV5-1 with TRBJ2-2, with 9 positions matching TRBD2. V lost 4 bases and J lost 4; bases outside the gene matches: 14. The length of the CDR3 is 18 residues. From germline, CDR1 is SGHRS and CDR2 YFSETQ. The CDR3 region is CASSTVPPGGGVTGELFF. CDR3 DNA: TGCGCCAGCAGCACTGTGCCGCCTGGCGGGGGGGTCACCGGGGAGCTGTTTTTT.

The sample holds many counts of this clonotype. The chain carries TRBV12-3 or TRBV12-4 and TRBJ1-1, with TRBD1 as a possible D gene (6 bases). Deletions cut 6 bases from V and 0 bases from J, with 11 bases between. The length of the CDR3 is 14 residues. The CDR3 loop is CASRRGGMNTEAFF. The CDR3 DNA sequence: TGTGCCAGCAGGAGGGGGGGGATGAACACTGAAGCTTTCTTT.

Many counts were recorded for this clonotype. V gene TRBV5-4 combines with J gene TRBJ2-3; TRBD2 matches at 10 bases. V shed 7 bases and J 0 bases; nucleotides not matched to a gene: 5. The CDR3 contains 15 residues. Germline CDR1 reads SGHNT; CDR2 reads YYREEE (reference sequence). The CDR3: CASVAGGASTDTQYF. The CDR3 DNA reads TGTGCCAGCGTAGCGGGAGGAGCTAGCACAGATACGCAGTATTTT.

In its sample, this clonotype was seen a few times. The chain carries TRBV13 and TRBJ1-6; a possible D gene is TRBD1 (6 bases). From germline, CDR1 is PRHDT and CDR2 FYEKMQ (reference sequence). The CDR3 consists of 14 residues. Trimming removed 5 bases at V and 9 bases at J, with 14 bases between. This CDR3 reads CASSLNRVGSPLHF. The CDR3 DNA reads as TGTGCCAGCAGCCTTAACAGGGTGGGTTCACCCCTCCACTTT.

This clonotype has at least ten counts. CDR3 in amino acids: CASAWEQANEKLFF. The CDR3 coding sequence is TGTGCCAGCGCTTGGGAACAGGCGAATGAAAAACTGTTTTTT. V and J are TRBV12-3 or TRBV12-4 and TRBJ1-4; perhaps TRBD1 as D (5 bases). Trimming removed 8 bases from V and 5 bases from J, with 15 bases in between. This CDR3 has 14 residues.

This clonotype occurred many times. This chain links TRBV28 with TRBJ2-3, with TRBD1 identical over 7 bases. The CDR3 is 15 residues long. Germline-derived CDR1 and CDR2 are MDHEN and SYDVKM. The V and J ends lost 2 bases and 1 base, in that order; junction bases with no gene match: 3. The CDR3 DNA reads TGTGCCAGCAGTTTAGACAGGGCCCGCACAGATACGCAGTATTTT. This translates into CASSLDRARTDTQYF.

Ten or more counts support this clonotype. The chain employs TRBV20-1 and TRBJ2-7; D is perhaps TRBD2 (7 bases). This CDR3 has 14 residues. CDR1 is DFQATT, CDR2 SNEGSKA, per germline (reference sequence). Trimming left V 3 bases short and J 7 bases short, with 19 bases between. The CDR3 loop reads CSASWIGGVSEQYF. Written as DNA, the CDR3 is TGCAGTGCTAGCTGGATAGGGGGGGTGAGTGAGCAGTACTTC.

This clonotype was recorded at least ten times. V usage is TRBV20-1 and J usage is TRBJ2-5; maybe TRBD2 (6 bases). This CDR3 region has 13 residues. V was clipped by 3 bases and J by 2 bases, with 10 bases between them. The V gene's germline CDR1 is DFQATT and CDR2 SNEGSKA (reference sequence). This chain's CDR3 is CSASGSLQETQYF. DNA for the CDR3: TGCAGTGCTAGCGGGAGTCTGCAAGAGACCCAGTACTTC.

This clonotype was detected many times. The V gene is TRBV7-9, the J gene TRBJ2-7; D ambiguous. Trimming left V 5 bases short and J 7 bases short, with 21 bases between. Germline CDR1 reads SEHNR; CDR2 reads FQNEAQ (reference sequence). The CDR3 runs to 15 residues. In DNA form, the CDR3 reads TGTGCCAGCAGCCTATACCTGGGTTTAGATGGGGAGCAGTACTTC. Protein product: CASSLYLGLDGEQYF.

The gene calls are TRBV6-2 or TRBV6-3 and TRBJ1-1, with TRBD1 matching over 8 bases. V trimming: 4 bases; J trimming: 2 bases; junction bases outside the gene matches: 9. CDR1 and CDR2 (germline): MNHEY, SVGEGT. This CDR3 spans 16 amino acids. The CDR3 protein is CASSFSTGGFNTEAFF. In DNA form, the CDR3 reads TGTGCCAGCAGTTTCAGTACAGGGGGATTCAACACTGAAGCTTTCTTT.

This clonotype was seen repeatedly, ten times or more. V usage is TRBV5-1 and J usage is TRBJ2-7; weak D call: TRBD2 (7 bases). The CDR3 is 13 residues long. With 5 bases removed from V and 2 bases from J, the gap between germline ends came to 11 bases. Per germline, CDR1 SGHRS and CDR2 YFSETQ. CDR3 amino acids: CASSWEGAYEQYF. CDR3 nucleotides: TGCGCCAGCAGTTGGGAGGGGGCCTACGAGCAGTACTTC.

At least ten counts were recorded for this clonotype. This chain links TRBV20-1 with TRBJ2-7, with 9 bases matching TRBD2. With V trimmed by 6 bases and J by 4 bases, 7 bases remained unmatched. This CDR3 is built from 13 residues. Germline V gene sequence: CDR1 DFQATT, CDR2 SNEGSKA (reference sequence). Here the CDR3 reads CSAHSGSRYEQYF. Here the CDR3 DNA reads TGCAGTGCCCATAGCGGGAGTAGGTACGAGCAGTACTTC.

This clonotype was detected a few times. V usage is TRBV27 and J usage is TRBJ2-7; 9 bases are shared with TRBD1. CDR1 and CDR2 from the germline V gene are MNHEY and SMNVEV (reference sequence). J lost 9 bases, V lost 4 bases, and 10 bases had no gene match. The CDR3 has 14 amino acids. CDR3 region: CASSSPGTGYVQYF. The CDR3 DNA reads TGTGCCAGCAGTTCCCCCGGGACAGGGTATGTGCAGTACTTC.

This clonotype was recorded many times. The chain joins TRBV5-5 to TRBJ2-7; D is undetermined. Germline V lookup: CDR1 SGHKS, CDR2 YYEKEE (reference sequence). CDR3 length equals 14 residues. The ends were cut back, 0 bases at V and 1 base at J, with 8 bases in the middle. The chain's CDR3 is CASSLVTYSYEQYF. CDR3 in DNA: TGTGCCAGCAGCTTGGTCACCTATTCCTACGAGCAGTACTTC.